The T cell receptor (beta chain) described here comes from a study of CD8+ T cells in alopecia areata. Documented treatment: oral pan-JAK inhibitor, 5-10 mg twice daily. Punch biopsies of lesional scalp, plus peripheral blood, were taken from alopecia areata patients. Overall study results and limits: Throughout tofacitinib, many expanded lesional clones continued to persist in scalp and blood. Normal-skin resident alphabeta T cells also appear among scalp sample sequences. Uncertainty remains about how baseline CD8+ expansion links to response, with one nonresponder.

RNA was extracted and reverse transcribed into cDNA as the sequencing template. Method: immunoSEQ multiplex PCR; TCRdb's copy keeps in-frame clones and lacks some. The data contain 110,000 or so clones, 55% to 60% of them seen just once; the ten biggest clones take up 3% to 3.5%. CDR1 is SNHLY, CDR2 FYNNEI, per germline. Trimming stripped 6 bases from V and 4 bases from J, with 12 bases between. The CDR3 length is 14 residues. The table lists this clone with a few counts. What it recognizes is unknown. The origin of this receptor is a human donor with alopecia areata. Sequenced material: CD4+ T cells sorted from blood, taken at week 24, from a patient treated with tofacitinib. The V gene is TRBV2, the J gene TRBJ2-2; D remains ambiguous. CDR3 in amino acids: CASSGRTVTGELFF. CDR3 DNA: TGTGCCAGCAGCGGTAGAACAGTCACCGGGGAGCTGTTTTTT. Based on the CDR3 plus reference TRBV2 and TRBJ2-2, the full variable domain is EPEVTQTPSHQVTQMGQEVILRCVPISNHLYFYWYRQILGQKVEFLVSFYNNEISEKSEIFDDQFSVERPDGSNFTLKIRSTKLEDSAMYFCASSGRTVTGELFFGEGSRLTVL.